Reported below is one T cell receptor (beta chain). Antigen specificity is unknown. Looked up from germline, CDR1 is SGHRS and CDR2 is YFSETQ. The CDR3 contains 15 residues. The V gene lost 0 bases and the J gene lost 7 bases, with 13 bases spanning the gap. This sample was taken from a study of response to subunit inactivated influenza vaccine. General study points: That few new T cells are recruited by each seasonal influenza vaccination was the authors' suggestion.

TCRdb re-called the RT-PCR reads through MiXCR, storing one row per CDR3 protein. The data hold approximately 230,000 distinct CDR3 sequences, with 12% observed a single time. The clonotype comes from a man aged 45-65 years who received an inactivated influenza vaccine. The chain recombines TRBV5-1 with TRBJ1-4, with D perhaps matching TRBD1 (5 bases). Sequenced here: non-naive T cells sorted from PBMCs, sampled 14 to 15 days before vaccination. The CDR3 loop is CASSLGGRVAEKLFF. CDR3 DNA: TGCGCCAGCAGCTTGGGGGGCAGGGTCGCTGAAAAACTGTTTTTT.